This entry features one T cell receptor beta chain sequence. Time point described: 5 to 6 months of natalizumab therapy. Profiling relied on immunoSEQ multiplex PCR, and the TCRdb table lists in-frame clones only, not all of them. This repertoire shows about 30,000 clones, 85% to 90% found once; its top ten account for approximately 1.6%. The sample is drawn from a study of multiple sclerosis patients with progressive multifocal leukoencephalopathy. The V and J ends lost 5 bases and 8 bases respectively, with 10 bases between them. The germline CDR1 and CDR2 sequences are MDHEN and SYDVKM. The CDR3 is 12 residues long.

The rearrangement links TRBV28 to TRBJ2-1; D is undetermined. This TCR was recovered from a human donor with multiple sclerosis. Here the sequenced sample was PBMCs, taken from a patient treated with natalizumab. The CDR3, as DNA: TGTGCCAGCAGTCCACCGGATCATGAGCAGTTCTTC. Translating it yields CASSPPDHEQFF. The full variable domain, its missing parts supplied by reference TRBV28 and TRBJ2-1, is DVKVTQSSRYLVKRTGEKVFLECVQDMDHENMFWYRQDPGLGLRLIYFSYDVKMKEKGDIPEGYSVSREKKERFSLILESASTNQTSMYLCASSPPDHEQFFGPGTRLTVL.